The 30 T cell receptor beta chains listed next were all sequenced from one sample in a study of cytomegalovirus exposure and HLA in healthy donors (TCRdb year 2017). The library was obtained by the immunoSEQ multiplex PCR assay. The multiplex PCR relied on a mix of 60 forward primers for TCR Vbeta segments and 13 reverse primers for TCR Jbeta segments. Entries here come from immuneACCESS through TCRdb and include only in-frame sequences with V and J called. Some clones fail to appear in such tables; in the studies checked, an unresolved V gene covers under half of the shortfall, and the cause of the remainder is unknown. This sample has 150,000 to 200,000 clones in its table, and about 80% of those were observed once. Of the sample, 2% to 2.5% falls within the top ten clones. What was sequenced was PBMCs. Source of these receptors: a woman aged 30 to 39 in good health and CMV-seropositive.

CDR3 DNA sequence: TGCGCCAGCAGCCCGTCAGGGGGCCACTATGGCTACACCTTC. This gives the protein CASSPSGGHYGYTF. This chain uses TRBV5-1 with TRBJ1-2; 8 bases match TRBD1. J gave up 3 bases and V 4 bases, and 5 bases lay outside the gene matches. Germline values: CDR1 SGHRS, CDR2 YFSETQ. The CDR3 consists of 14 residues.

This chain joins TRBV18 and TRBJ1-4; D not resolved. The germline V gene has CDR1 KGHSH and CDR2 LQKENI. This CDR3 contains 14 residues. Between the trimmed V and J ends, which lost 2 bases and 7 bases, there was a span of 11 bases. In nucleotides, the CDR3 is TGTGCCAGCTCACCATCTCAGGAATCTGAAAAACTGTTTTTT. Amino acids: CASSPSQESEKLFF.

This sequence joins TRBV6-5 and TRBJ1-5; the D is unclear. CDR3 length equals 13 residues. Per germline, CDR1 MNHEY and CDR2 SVGAGI. V was pared by 9 bases and J by 0 bases, with 9 bases between. The CDR3 sequence is CASREYSNQPQHF. In DNA, the CDR3 is TGTGCCAGTCGCGAGTATAGCAATCAGCCCCAGCATTTT.

As concerns this clone: The sample contains more than one DNA sequence encoding this CDR3. The genes are TRBV14 and TRBJ1-1; D perhaps matches TRBD1 (5 bases). Germline-derived CDR1 and CDR2 are SGHDN and FVKESK. Trimming shortened V by 4 bases and J by 4 bases, and 10 bases separated the two germline ends. The CDR3 totals 13 residues. CDR3: CASSRDRFTEAFF. The CDR3 region has the DNA TGTGCCAGCAGCCGTGACAGATTCACTGAAGCTTTCTTT. The entire variable domain, with the rest obtained from reference TRBV14 and TRBJ1-1, is as follows: EAGVTQFPSHSVIEKGQTVTLRCDPISGHDNLYWYRRVMGKEIKFLLHFVKESKQDESGMPNNRFLAERTGGTYSTLKVQPAELEDSGVYFCASSRDRFTEAFFGQGTRLTVV.

V and J are TRBV5-1 and TRBJ2-1; no clear D. V was shortened by 4 bases and J by 5 bases, with 4 bases between the two germline ends. Germline CDR1 reads SGHRS; CDR2 reads YFSETQ. This CDR3 contains 11 residues. CDR3 in DNA: TGCGCCAGCAGCCTTAACAATGAGCAGTTCTTC. Translated, it gives CASSLNNEQFF.

The genes are TRBV7-8 and TRBJ2-1; D is ambiguous. CDR3 size: 12 residues. Germline CDR1 and CDR2: SGHVS and FQNEAQ. V was pared by 7 bases and J by 8 bases, with 12 bases between. The CDR3 DNA follows: TGTGCCAGCACTTTCAACAACGATGAGCAGTTCTTC. It yields the protein CASTFNNDEQFF.

This clone has just a few counts. The chain is built from TRBV5-5 and TRBJ1-1; D not certain. The CDR3 has 15 residues. The ends were cut back, 0 bases at V and 2 bases at J, with 11 bases in the middle. CDR1 is SGHKS and CDR2 is YYEKEE in the germline V gene (reference sequence). CDR3 protein: CASSLGGKINTEAFF. The CDR3 nucleotides read TGTGCCAGCAGCTTGGGAGGGAAAATAAACACTGAAGCTTTCTTT.

The chain carries TRBV6-6 and TRBJ1-2; no clear D gene. Trimming removed 4 bases at V and 7 bases at J, with 10 bases between. CDR1 and CDR2 from the germline V gene are MNHNY and SVGAGI (reference sequence). CDR3 length: 12 residues. CDR3 in DNA: TGTGCCAGCAGTTGGAGGCCCCCTGGCTACACCTTC. Its protein is CASSWRPPGYTF.

The chain links TRBV9 to TRBJ2-4; no clear D. From germline, CDR1 is SGDLS and CDR2 YYNGEE. The germline V and J ends were trimmed by 0 bases and 0 bases, with 10 bases remaining between them. The CDR3 contains 16 residues. CDR3 coding DNA: TGTGCCAGCAGCGTAGAACCTTCACTAGCCAAAAACATTCAGTACTTC. Its protein product is CASSVEPSLAKNIQYF.

This sequence joins TRBV10-1 and TRBJ2-7; 12 bases map to TRBD2. The CDR3 has 14 residues. Germline V CDR1 and CDR2: WNHNN, SYGVQD (reference sequence). V was clipped by 5 bases and J by 7 bases; unmatched bases: 6. CDR3 DNA: TGCGCCAGCAGTCTAGCGGGAGGGCCTCGGGAGCAGTACTTC. It specifies CASSLAGGPREQYF.

The chain has TRBV28 and TRBJ1-2; 7 bases align to TRBD1. The CDR3 runs 14 residues. V lost 5 bases to trimming and J lost 2 bases; unmatched junction nucleotides: 5. Germline V gene lookup returns CDR1 MDHEN and CDR2 SYDVKM. This CDR3 reads CASSLTGENYGYTF. CDR3 DNA sequence: TGTGCCAGCAGTCTAACAGGGGAGAACTATGGCTACACCTTC.

The CDR3 is CASSHEVDNRAGELFF. Here the CDR3 DNA reads TGCGCCAGCAGCCACGAGGTGGACAACCGAGCCGGGGAGCTGTTTTTT. V gene TRBV4-3 combines with J gene TRBJ2-2; possibly TRBD1 for D (5 bases). The germline V and J ends were trimmed by 3 bases and 6 bases, with 17 bases remaining between them. Germline CDR1 reads LGHNA; CDR2 reads YSLEER. The CDR3 totals 16 residues.

The V call is TRBV19, the J call TRBJ1-2; possible D gene TRBD1, 6 bases. This CDR3 is built from 13 residues. Germline CDR1 LNHDA, CDR2 SQIVND (reference sequence). Trimming stripped 5 bases from V and 5 bases from J, with 12 bases between. This chain's CDR3 is CASSLDRSYGYTF. The CDR3 DNA sequence: TGTGCCAGTAGTCTGGACAGATCTTATGGCTACACCTTC.

V and J are TRBV28 and TRBJ1-3; TRBD1 matches at 7 bases. The germline V gene has CDR1 MDHEN and CDR2 SYDVKM. This CDR3 region has 15 residues. V shed 5 bases and J 0 bases; nucleotides not matched to a gene: 4. DNA for the CDR3: TGTGCCAGCAGTGTCGACAGGGCCTCTGGAAACACCATATATTTT. As protein: CASSVDRASGNTIYF.

The chain combines TRBV4-3 with TRBJ2-1; the match to TRBD2 covers 9 bases. The CDR3 covers 18 residues. V trimming: 1 base; J trimming: 2 bases; junction bases outside the gene matches: 9. Germline V gene lookup returns CDR1 LGHNA and CDR2 YSLEER. The CDR3 DNA reads TGCGCCAGCAGCCAAGGGTTGCTAGCGGGGACTACCTACAATGAGCAGTTCTTC. Translating it yields CASSQGLLAGTTYNEQFF.

The chain has TRBV4-3 and TRBJ2-4, with 7 bases matching TRBD2. Trimming cost V 0 bases and J 7 bases; bases outside gene matches: 9. The length of the CDR3 is 16 residues. CDR1 and CDR2 from the germline V gene are LGHNA and YSLEER. Here the CDR3 reads CASSQDWEGTSNIQYF. The CDR3 DNA sequence: TGCGCCAGCAGCCAAGATTGGGAGGGCACCTCTAACATTCAGTACTTC.

The chain combines TRBV7-9 with TRBJ2-3; TRBD1 matches 10 bases. Germline CDR1 is SEHNR and CDR2 is FQNEAQ (reference sequence). Trimming cost V 5 bases and J 6 bases; bases outside gene matches: 14. The CDR3 has 17 residues. The CDR3 region is CASSGRDRGFAHDTQYF. The CDR3 DNA reads as TGTGCCAGCAGCGGAAGGGACAGGGGATTCGCACATGATACGCAGTATTTT.

This chain links TRBV6-5 with TRBJ1-1; 12 nucleotides line up with TRBD1. This CDR3 is 15 amino acids long. Losses at the gene ends were 4 bases for V and 3 bases for J; bases not matched to a gene: 3. The germline V gene encodes CDR1 MNHEY and CDR2 SVGAGI. The CDR3 DNA is TGTGCCAGCAGTTCGGGACAGGGGGCATACACTGAAGCTTTCTTT. Translating gives CASSSGQGAYTEAFF.

This chain joins TRBV19 and TRBJ1-2; TRBD1 matches at 8 bases. J lost 7 bases, V lost 7 bases, and 11 bases had no gene match. Germline lookup yields CDR1 LNHDA and CDR2 SQIVND (reference sequence). CDR3 length: 14 residues. CDR3 in DNA: TGTGCCAGTACCAGACGGACAGGGCTAGGTGGCTACACCTTC. Its translation is CASTRRTGLGGYTF. Complete variable domain (other parts from reference TRBV19 and TRBJ1-2): DGGITQSPKYLFRKEGQNVTLSCEQNLNHDAMYWYRQDPGQGLRLIYYSQIVNDFQKGDIAEGYSVSREKKESFPLTVTSAQKNPTAFYLCASTRRTGLGGYTFGSGTRLTVV.

The V call is TRBV11-2, the J call TRBJ1-3, with unresolved D. This CDR3 is built from 12 residues. Trimming shortened V by 8 bases and J by 2 bases, and 7 bases separated the two germline ends. Germline CDR1 and CDR2: SGHAT and FQNNGV. Here the CDR3 reads CASGQAGNTIYF. As DNA, the CDR3 is TGTGCCAGCGGCCAGGCTGGAAACACCATATATTTT.

This clone occurred once. The chain couples TRBV5-4 to TRBJ2-7; 10 bases fit TRBD2. With 4 bases clipped from V and 5 bases from J, the junction kept 9 bases outside the gene matches. This CDR3 spans 15 amino acids. Germline-derived CDR1 and CDR2 are SGHNT and YYREEE (reference sequence). DNA of the CDR3: TGTGCCAGCAGCGACCCTAGCGGGAGTTATCACGAGCAGTACTTC. This sequence encodes CASSDPSGSYHEQYF. The variable domain in full, completed from reference TRBV5-4 and TRBJ2-7, reads ETGVTQSPTHLIKTRGQQVTLRCSSQSGHNTVSWYQQALGQGPQFIFQYYREEENGRGNFPPRFSGLQFPNYSSELNVNALELDDSALYLCASSDPSGSYHEQYFGPGTRLTVT.

V and J are TRBV27 and TRBJ1-6, with TRBD1 matching 7 bases. The length of the CDR3 is 15 residues. Trimming took 6 bases from V and 8 from J; bases not matched to a gene: 10. Per the germline V gene, CDR1 is MNHEY and CDR2 is SMNVEV (reference sequence). The DNA for the CDR3 is TGTGCCAGCAGCCCCTATCGGCAGGGGGATTCACCCCTCCACTTT. It codes for CASSPYRQGDSPLHF.

V and J are TRBV30 and TRBJ2-1; 7 nucleotides agree with TRBD2. Germline V gene lookup returns CDR1 GTSNPN and CDR2 SVGIG (reference sequence). The V gene end was trimmed by 4 bases and the J gene end by 2 bases; junction bases not matched to a gene: 11. The CDR3 runs to 16 residues. The CDR3 DNA reads as TGTGCCTGGAAATACCCGTGGCTAGCGGCCTACAATGAGCAGTTCTTC. It is translated as CAWKYPWLAAYNEQFF. The variable domain in full, completed from reference TRBV30 and TRBJ2-1, reads SQTIHQWPATLVQPVGSPLSLECTVEGTSNPNLYWYRQAAGRGLQLLFYSVGIGQISSEVPQNLSASRPQDRQFILSSKKLLLSDSGFYLCAWKYPWLAAYNEQFFGPGTRLTVL.

The chain joins TRBV11-2 to TRBJ2-7; D might be TRBD1 (6 bases). V was shortened by 5 bases and J by 1 base, with 15 bases between the two germline ends. This CDR3 is built from 15 residues. Germline values: CDR1 SGHAT, CDR2 FQNNGV. The CDR3 DNA sequence: TGTGCCAGCAGCCAGGGGCTAGACCCATCCTACGAGCAGTACTTC. Its protein product is CASSQGLDPSYEQYF.

The chain employs TRBV6-1 and TRBJ1-5, with D perhaps TRBD1 (6 bases). Trimming stripped 8 bases from V and 13 bases from J, with 15 bases between. CDR1 is MNHNS and CDR2 is SASEGT in the germline V gene. This CDR3 is built from 11 residues. CDR3 region: CASQMGHQQHF. The CDR3 DNA follows: TGTGCCAGCCAAATGGGACACCAGCAGCATTTT.

The J gene is TRBJ2-1, the V gene TRBV6-6; 8 nucleotides agree with TRBD2. Germline trimming cut 0 bases from V and 7 bases from J; bases unmatched to any gene: 2. The CDR3 spans 14 residues. CDR1 and CDR2 (germline): MNHNY, SVGAGI (reference sequence). CDR3 DNA: TGTGCCAGCAGTTACTCCGGGGGGGAAAATGAGCAGTTCTTC. This translates into CASSYSGGENEQFF.

J is TRBJ1-1 and V is TRBV29-1; 8 bases align to TRBD1. Germline V lookup: CDR1 SQVTM, CDR2 ANQGSEA. V trimming: 4 bases; J trimming: 4 bases; junction bases outside the gene matches: 8. The CDR3 is 14 amino acids. The CDR3 protein is CSVGATGGATEAFF. As DNA, the CDR3 is TGCAGCGTTGGGGCAACAGGGGGGGCCACTGAAGCTTTCTTT.

The chain couples TRBV5-8 to TRBJ1-2; 10 bases align to TRBD1. Germline assignment: CDR1 SGHTS and CDR2 YDEGEE. The CDR3 length is 15 residues. Trimming took 2 bases from V and 6 from J; bases not matched to a gene: 7. The CDR3 region is CASSFLYGTGDGYTF. The CDR3 bases are TGTGCCAGCAGCTTCCTGTACGGGACAGGGGATGGCTACACCTTC.

The V and J genes are TRBV6-1 and TRBJ1-2; 7 nucleotides align to TRBD1. Germline V CDR1 and CDR2: MNHNS, SASEGT. CDR3 length: 13 residues. V lost 6 bases and J lost 8; bases outside the gene matches: 9. In DNA form, the CDR3 reads TGTGCCAGCAGGGGACAGAGCCTGAGAGGCTACACCTTC. The encoded protein is CASRGQSLRGYTF.

The genes are TRBV10-1 and TRBJ1-1; no definite D call. CDR1 and CDR2 (germline): WNHNN, SYGVQD (reference sequence). The CDR3 totals 14 residues. The V and J ends lost 3 bases and 0 bases respectively, with 8 bases between them. The DNA for the CDR3 is TGCGCCAGCAGTGAAGACATCCTGAACACTGAAGCTTTCTTT. Encoded protein: CASSEDILNTEAFF.